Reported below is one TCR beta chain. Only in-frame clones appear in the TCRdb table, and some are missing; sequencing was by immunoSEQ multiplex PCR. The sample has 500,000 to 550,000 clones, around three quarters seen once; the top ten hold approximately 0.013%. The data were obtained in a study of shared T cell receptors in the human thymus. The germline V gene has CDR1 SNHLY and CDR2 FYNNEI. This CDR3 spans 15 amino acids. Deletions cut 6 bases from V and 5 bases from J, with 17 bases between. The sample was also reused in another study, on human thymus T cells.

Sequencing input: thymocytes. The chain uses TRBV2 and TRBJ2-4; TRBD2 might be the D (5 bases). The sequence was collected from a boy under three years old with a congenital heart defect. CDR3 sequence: CASSRWGDSENIQYF. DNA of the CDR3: TGTGCCAGCAGCCGATGGGGAGATAGTGAAAACATTCAGTACTTC.